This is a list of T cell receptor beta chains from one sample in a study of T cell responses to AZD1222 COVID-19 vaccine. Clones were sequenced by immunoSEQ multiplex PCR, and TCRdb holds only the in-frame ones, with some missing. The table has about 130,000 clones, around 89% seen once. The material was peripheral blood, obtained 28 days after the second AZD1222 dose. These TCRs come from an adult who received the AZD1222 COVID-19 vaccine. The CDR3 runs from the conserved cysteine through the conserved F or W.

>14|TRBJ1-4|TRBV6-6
CASSNSGGDEKLFF
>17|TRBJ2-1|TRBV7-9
CASSSVNLAGVYNEQFF
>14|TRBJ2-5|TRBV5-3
CASSPAGVQETQYF
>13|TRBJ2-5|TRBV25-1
CASRDSNQETQYF
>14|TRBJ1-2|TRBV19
CASSRGTGNYGYTF
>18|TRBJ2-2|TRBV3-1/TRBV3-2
CASSHGPGRASNTGELFF
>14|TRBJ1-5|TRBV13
CASSLHRVDQPQHF
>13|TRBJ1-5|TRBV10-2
CASSVGRGQPQHF
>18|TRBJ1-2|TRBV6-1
CASSAHGQGAGANYGYTF
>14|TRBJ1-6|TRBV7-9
CASSFGRGNSPLHF
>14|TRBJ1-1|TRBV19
CASEFTGGRAEAFF
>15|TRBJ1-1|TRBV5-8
CASSPGTGRGTEAFF
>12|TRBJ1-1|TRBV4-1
CASSQRGTEAFF
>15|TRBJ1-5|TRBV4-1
CASSQDSGRNQPQHF
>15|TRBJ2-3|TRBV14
CASSQISGSIYTQYF